The T cell receptor beta chain described here comes from a study of T-cell memory formation after mild COVID-19. The CDR3 consists of 15 residues. Trimming removed 0 bases from V and 0 bases from J, with 7 bases in between. Germline V gives CDR1 SGHRS, CDR2 YFSETQ. This clonotype was seen many times. TCRdb re-derived calls from the 5' RACE reads in MiXCR, one entry per CDR3 protein. The profile shows around 370,000 distinct CDR3 sequences, over 20% of them singletons. This receptor was taken from an adult woman who had mild COVID-19 (a few samples of this study predate the infection). Cell type and time point are not known. The genes are TRBV5-1 and TRBJ1-3; tentative D call: TRBD1 (5 bases). The material sequenced was PBMCs or a T cell subset sorted from them (not recorded which). CDR3 sequence (DNA): TGCGCCAGCAGCTTGGGGGGCCACTCTGGAAACACCATATATTTT. It is translated as CASSLGGHSGNTIYF. The entire variable domain, with the rest obtained from reference TRBV5-1 and TRBJ1-3, is as follows: KAGVTQTPRYLIKTRGQQVTLSCSPISGHRSVSWYQQTPGQGLQFLFEYFSETQRNKGNFPGRFSGRQFSNSRSEMNVSTLELGDSALYLCASSLGGHSGNTIYFGEGSWLTVV.